This record looks at one T cell receptor (beta chain) sequence and its context. With 4 bases removed from V and 8 bases from J, the gap between germline ends came to 25 bases. This CDR3 contains 17 residues. Germline CDR1 is MGHRA and CDR2 is YSYEKL. This sample was taken from a study of T cell responses to AZD1222 COVID-19 vaccine. Data came from immunoSEQ multiplex PCR; TCRdb stores just in-frame clones and leaves some out. The sample includes 180,000 or so clones, roughly 94% of them seen just once. Sequenced here: peripheral blood, sampled on day 0 of AZD1222 vaccination. The sequence derives from an adult in good health. The chain uses TRBV4-1 and TRBJ2-3, with D possibly matching TRBD2 (6 bases). The CDR3 spells CASSLTGGSRVGGTQYF. Written as DNA, the CDR3 is TGCGCCAGCAGCCTAACCGGTGGCAGCAGGGTGGGAGGTACGCAGTATTTT.